These 21 T cell receptor beta chains originate from one sample sequenced in a study of CD8+CD57+ T cells in acquired aplastic anemia. Genomic DNA, serving as template, underwent TCR beta VDJ and CDR3 profiling. TCRdb fed the reads into MiXCR, producing one record per CDR3 protein. Among 200,000 or so distinct CDR3 sequences listed, about three fifths were seen once. The sequencing input was sorted CD4+, CD8+, or CD8+CD57+ T cells (not recorded which) from PBMCs. All receptors derive from a human donor with severe aplastic anemia or a healthy control (not recorded which).

This clonotype was found many times. This sequence joins TRBV7-2 and TRBJ2-3, with 8 bases identical to TRBD1. Trimming at V came to 3 bases and at J to 4 bases, leaving 6 bases not matched to a gene. The CDR3 is 15 amino acids. The germline V gene has CDR1 SGHTA and CDR2 FQGNSA. Written as DNA, the CDR3 is TGTGCCAGCAGCTTCGGACAGGGATGGCCAGATACGCAGTATTTT. It yields the protein CASSFGQGWPDTQYF.

The CDR3 protein is CASSTPEGRGTEAFF. The CDR3 nucleotides are TGTGCCAGCAGTACCCCGGAGGGGCGCGGAACTGAAGCTTTCTTT. The rearrangement joins TRBV7-2 to TRBJ1-1; tentatively, D is TRBD1 (5 bases). The V end was cut by 6 bases, the J end by 5 bases, with 19 bases between. CDR1 and CDR2 from the germline V gene are SGHTA and FQGNSA. The CDR3 covers 15 residues.

This clonotype was seen a few times. A read error may account for a junction end that differs from germline. This sequence joins TRBV5-4 and TRBJ2-3; no firm D call. From germline, CDR1 is SGHNT and CDR2 YYREEE (reference sequence). CDR3 length: 12 amino acids. CDR3 protein: CASSLRTDTQYF. CDR3 coding DNA: TGTGCCAGCAGCTTGCGCACGGATACGCAGTATTTT.

This clonotype has a single count. V is TRBV25-1 and J is TRBJ1-1; D remains ambiguous. Germline assignment: CDR1 MGHDK and CDR2 SYGVNS. CDR3 length equals 11 residues. V gave up 3 bases and J gave up 10 bases, with 9 bases separating them. CDR3 amino acids: CASSEEDRAFF. CDR3 nucleotides: TGTGCCAGCAGTGAGGAAGATAGAGCTTTCTTT.

The J gene is TRBJ2-3, the V gene TRBV6-6; either TRBD1 or TRBD2 may supply D (6 bases each). The CDR3 length is 14 residues. V lost 0 bases, J lost 6 bases, and 10 bases lay in between. The germline CDR1 and CDR2 sequences are MNHNY and SVGAGI (reference sequence). The CDR3 spells CASSYSRGVDTQYF. The CDR3 region has the DNA TGTGCCAGCAGTTACTCGAGGGGGGTGGATACGCAGTATTTT.

As regards this clonotype: The junction departs from germline at one end; a sequencing error may be responsible. The genes are TRBV9 and TRBJ1-2, with a possible D match to TRBD1 (6 bases). Germline V gene lookup returns CDR1 SGDLS and CDR2 YYNGEE. The length of the CDR3 is 11 residues. The CDR3 loop is CASSSRGGCTF. The CDR3, as DNA: TGTGCCAGCAGTTCCAGGGGAGGCTGCACCTTC.

V gene TRBV7-9 combines with J gene TRBJ2-2; no reliable D call. V was cut by 5 bases and J by 7 bases, with 8 bases left in between. The CDR3 spans 12 residues. Looked up from germline, CDR1 is SEHNR and CDR2 is FQNEAQ (reference sequence). The CDR3 sequence: CASSRPFGELFF. The CDR3 DNA follows: TGTGCCAGCAGCCGGCCTTTCGGGGAGCTGTTTTTT.

To note about this clonotype: One end of the junction does not line up with germline, which may come from a read error. The chain joins TRBV7-9 to TRBJ2-7, with D possibly TRBD1 on 6 matching bases. CDR3 length: 14 amino acids. The germline V gene encodes CDR1 SEHNR and CDR2 FQNEAQ (reference sequence). The CDR3 nucleotides are TGCGCCAGCACTTCAGACAGGTCCTCCTACGAGCAGTACTTC. Its translation: CASTSDRSSYEQYF.

The chain carries TRBV7-9 and TRBJ2-2; no definite D call. This CDR3 is 12 amino acids long. CDR1 SEHNR and CDR2 FQNEAQ come from the germline V gene (reference sequence). Trimming cost V 5 bases and J 9 bases, with 10 bases left between them. The chain's CDR3 is CASSPPGRELFF. The CDR3 coding sequence is TGTGCCAGCAGCCCCCCGGGCAGGGAGCTGTTTTTT.

This chain joins TRBV11-1 and TRBJ1-2; TRBD1 is a possible D gene (5 bases). V was trimmed by 3 bases and J by 4 bases, leaving 15 bases between them. The CDR3 spans 15 residues. Germline V lookup: CDR1 SGHAT, CDR2 FQDESV (reference sequence). This chain's CDR3 is CASSLTDGGSYGYTF. In nucleotides, the CDR3 is TGTGCCAGCAGCTTGACAGATGGAGGGTCCTATGGCTACACCTTC.

The chain has TRBV20-1 and TRBJ2-3, with 7 bases aligning to TRBD2. In germline, CDR1 is DFQATT, CDR2 SNEGSKA (reference sequence). V dropped 6 bases and J dropped 6; count of bases not matched to a gene: 12. The length of the CDR3 is 14 residues. This CDR3 is CSAKGAGESDTQYF. CDR3 DNA: TGCAGTGCCAAAGGGGCGGGAGAGAGTGATACGCAGTATTTT.

V usage is TRBV11-3 and J usage is TRBJ2-7; 9 nucleotides align to TRBD1. Germline CDR1 and CDR2: SGHNT and YENEEA. The V gene end was trimmed by 5 bases and the J gene end by 5 bases; junction bases not matched to a gene: 7. The CDR3 runs to 14 residues. CDR3 DNA sequence: TGTGCCAGCAGCCTGGGACAGGGTTTCCACGAGCAGTACTTC. Its translation is CASSLGQGFHEQYF.

The table lists this clonotype with many counts. This rearrangement joins TRBV9 to TRBJ2-5; 9 nucleotides match TRBD2. In germline, CDR1 is SGDLS, CDR2 YYNGEE. J gave up 5 bases and V 3 bases, and 14 bases lay outside the gene matches. The CDR3 is made up of 17 amino acids. CDR3 DNA: TGTGCCAGCAGCGCCTCTGGGGCTAGCGGGGCCTGGGAGACCCAGTACTTC. It codes for CASSASGASGAWETQYF.

V is TRBV2 and J is TRBJ1-1; tentative D call: TRBD1 (6 bases). The V and J ends lost 8 bases and 2 bases respectively, with 24 bases between them. Germline CDR1 and CDR2: SNHLY and FYNNEI. CDR3 length: 17 amino acids. CDR3 amino acids: CASPAGVGHQVNTEAFF. The CDR3 DNA sequence: TGTGCCAGCCCAGCCGGAGTGGGACACCAGGTTAACACTGAAGCTTTCTTT.

This sequence joins TRBV9 and TRBJ1-1; 7 bases align to TRBD1. With V trimmed by 3 bases and J by 3 bases, 11 bases remained unmatched. This CDR3 is built from 16 residues. CDR1 is SGDLS, CDR2 YYNGEE, per germline. The CDR3 sequence: CASSEGWDRPHTEAFF. For the CDR3, the DNA is TGTGCCAGCAGCGAAGGCTGGGACAGACCGCACACTGAAGCTTTCTTT.

This clonotype was detected ten times or more. This may come from a read error, since a much larger clone is one base off. This rearrangement joins TRBV9 to TRBJ2-5; 8 bases align to TRBD2. J was trimmed by 1 base and V by 4 bases; bases with no gene match: 9. The germline V gene encodes CDR1 SGDLS and CDR2 YYNGEE. The CDR3 spans 16 residues. In DNA, the CDR3 is TGTGCCAGCAGCATCGGGATTAGCGGGACCCAAGAGACCCAGTACTTC. This codes for CASSIGISGTQETQYF.

The V gene is TRBV11-2, the J gene TRBJ2-7; D possibly corresponds to TRBD2 (6 bases). V was pared by 2 bases and J by 3 bases, with 11 bases between. Looked up from germline, CDR1 is SGHAT and CDR2 is FQNNGV. This CDR3 spans 14 amino acids. The CDR3 DNA reads TGTGCCAGCAGCTTACGAACTAGCAGCTACGAGCAGTACTTC. Amino acid sequence: CASSLRTSSYEQYF.

V is TRBV20-1 and J is TRBJ2-7; 8 bases agree with TRBD2. Trimming cost V 6 bases and J 3 bases; bases outside gene matches: 10. Germline V CDR1 and CDR2: DFQATT, SNEGSKA (reference sequence). The CDR3 covers 14 residues. The CDR3 nucleotides are TGCAGTGCCCCTCGGGGTAGCGGGGTCTACGAGCAGTACTTC. Amino acids: CSAPRGSGVYEQYF.

The chain employs TRBV10-3 and TRBJ1-5; D uncertain. Germline-derived CDR1 and CDR2 are ENHRY and SYGVKD. V lost 7 bases and J 0 bases, leaving 7 bases between the germline ends. This CDR3 spans 13 amino acids. The chain's CDR3 is CAIKGDSNQPQHF. The CDR3 bases are TGTGCCATCAAAGGTGATAGCAATCAGCCCCAGCATTTT.

The chain uses TRBV5-1 and TRBJ2-7; 9 nucleotides align to TRBD1. The closer fit of TRBJ2-5 to the DNA end suggests the J call may be wrong. The CDR3 contains 17 residues. Germline V gene sequence: CDR1 SGHRS, CDR2 YFSETQ. CDR3 sequence: CASSLEATGGAWKTQYF. The CDR3 DNA is TGCGCCAGCAGCTTGGAGGCCACAGGGGGCGCCTGGAAGACCCAGTACTTC.

A few counts support this clonotype. This chain connects TRBV10-3 to TRBJ2-7, with TRBD2 identical over 10 bases. V gave up 8 bases and J gave up 2 bases; unmatched junction bases: 6. Germline V gene lookup returns CDR1 ENHRY and CDR2 SYGVKD. The length of the CDR3 is 14 residues. The CDR3 loop is CAIQRTSGTYEQYF. The DNA of the CDR3 is TGTGCCATCCAAAGGACTAGCGGTACCTACGAGCAGTACTTC.